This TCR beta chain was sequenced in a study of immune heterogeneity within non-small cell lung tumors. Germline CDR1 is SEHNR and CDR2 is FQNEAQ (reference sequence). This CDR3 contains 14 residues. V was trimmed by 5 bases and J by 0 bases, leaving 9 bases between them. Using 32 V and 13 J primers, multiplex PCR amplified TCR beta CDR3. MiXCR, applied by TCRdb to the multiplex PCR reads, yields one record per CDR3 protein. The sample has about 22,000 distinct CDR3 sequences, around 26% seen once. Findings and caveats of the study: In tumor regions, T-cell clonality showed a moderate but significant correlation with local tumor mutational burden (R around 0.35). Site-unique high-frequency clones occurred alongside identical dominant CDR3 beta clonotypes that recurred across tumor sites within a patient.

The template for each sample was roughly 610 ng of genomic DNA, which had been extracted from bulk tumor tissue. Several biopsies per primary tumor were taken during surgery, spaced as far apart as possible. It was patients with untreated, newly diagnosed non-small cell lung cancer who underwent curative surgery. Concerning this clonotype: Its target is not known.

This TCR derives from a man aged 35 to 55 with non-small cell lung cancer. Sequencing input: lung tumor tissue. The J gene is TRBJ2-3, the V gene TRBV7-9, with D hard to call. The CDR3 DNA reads TGTGCCAGCAGCCCTTTCTCTAGCACAGATACGCAGTATTTT. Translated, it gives CASSPFSSTDTQYF. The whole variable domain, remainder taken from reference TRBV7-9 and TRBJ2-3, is DTGVSQNPRHKITKRGQNVTFRCDPISEHNRLYWYRQTLGQGPEFLTYFQNEAQLEKSRLLSDRFSAERPKGSFSTLEIQRTEQGDSAMYLCASSPFSSTDTQYFGPGTRLTVL.